The T cell receptor beta chain described here comes from a study of blood T cells in healthy people across ages. Together with a sample-barcoded 5' primer, a J-beta primer mix was included in a second PCR lasting about 7 to 11 cycles. MiXCR, run by TCRdb on the 5' RACE reads, gives a single entry per CDR3 protein. The sample gives around 1,500,000 distinct CDR3 sequences, under 30% of which show up once; around 7.7% is in the top ten. Germline V gene lookup returns CDR1 SEHNR and CDR2 FQNEAQ (reference sequence). The CDR3 runs 15 residues. With V trimmed by 2 bases and J by 8 bases, 4 bases remained unmatched.

V usage is TRBV7-9 and J usage is TRBJ1-6; 9 bases agree with TRBD1. Sequenced sample: blood. The sequence came from a woman in her twenties or thirties in good health. For the CDR3, the DNA is TGTGCCAGCAGCTTAAAGACAGGGGGAGATTCACCCCTCCACTTT. Translated: CASSLKTGGDSPLHF.